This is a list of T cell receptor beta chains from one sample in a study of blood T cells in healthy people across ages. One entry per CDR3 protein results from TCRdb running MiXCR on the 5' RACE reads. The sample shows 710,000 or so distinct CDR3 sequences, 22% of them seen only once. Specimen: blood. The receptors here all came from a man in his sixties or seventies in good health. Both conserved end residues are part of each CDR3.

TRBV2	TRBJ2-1	CAGTDRAHSNEQFF
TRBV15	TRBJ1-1	CATSSKGTEAFF
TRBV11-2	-	CASSLESTGGRNEQFF
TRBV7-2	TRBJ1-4	CASSSSGTNEKLFF
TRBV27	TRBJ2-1	CASRRRGVTYNEQFF
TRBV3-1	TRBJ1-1	CASSRGTQNEAFF
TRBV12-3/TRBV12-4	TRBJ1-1	CASSKTVLVGEAFF
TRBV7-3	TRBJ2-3	CATSRELTDTQYF
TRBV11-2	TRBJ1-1	CASSLMSPAEAFF
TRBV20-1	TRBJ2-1	CSAREPLAGVHNEQFF
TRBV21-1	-	CASTYHSYEQYF
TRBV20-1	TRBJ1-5	CSARAGTFANPYSNQPQHF
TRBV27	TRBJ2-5	CASTSPLGTQYF
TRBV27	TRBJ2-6	CASSLRRGRLSSGANVLTF
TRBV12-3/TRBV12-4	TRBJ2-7	CASRPTGTPVEQYF
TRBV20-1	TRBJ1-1	CSAPRTGALNTEAFF
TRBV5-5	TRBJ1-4	CASSPAGASEGKLFF
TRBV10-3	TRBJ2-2	CAISEYAGIAGELFF
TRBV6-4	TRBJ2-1	CASSRDPTGSEQFF
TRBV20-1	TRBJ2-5	CSANNRRETQYF
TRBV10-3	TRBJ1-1	CAISESAPMNTEAFF
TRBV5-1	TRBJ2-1	CASSLGGGSYNEQFF
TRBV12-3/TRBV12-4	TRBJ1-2	CASRYSGYGYTF
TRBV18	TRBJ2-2	CASSPQTDTGELFF
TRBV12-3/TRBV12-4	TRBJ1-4	CASSRRRTNEKLFF
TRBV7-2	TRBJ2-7	CASSLARGLATYEQYF
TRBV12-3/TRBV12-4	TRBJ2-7	CASSFAGLGEQYF
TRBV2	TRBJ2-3	CASGRQSLSSTDTQYF
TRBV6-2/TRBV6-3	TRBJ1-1	CASSYGLNRMNTEAFF
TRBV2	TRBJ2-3	CASSEDRGNTDTQYF
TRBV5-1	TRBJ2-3	CASRNRRTDTQYF
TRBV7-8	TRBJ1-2	CASSWGGGGYTF
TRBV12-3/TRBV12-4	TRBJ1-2	CASSAGIRRTNYGYTF
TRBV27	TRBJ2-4	CASGGRGPKNIQYF
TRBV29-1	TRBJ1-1	CSGWGPMNEAFF
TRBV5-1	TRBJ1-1	CASSLQADGATEAFF
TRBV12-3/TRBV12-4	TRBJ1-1	CASILGRTWNQNTEAFF
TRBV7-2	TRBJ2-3	CASSASGGSYTQYF
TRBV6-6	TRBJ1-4	CASSYDREKLFF
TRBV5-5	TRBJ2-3	CASSLKAGVSDTQYF
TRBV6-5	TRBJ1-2	CASSYSIGGLVKGYTF
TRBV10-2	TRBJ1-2	CASSEFLGGIYGYTF
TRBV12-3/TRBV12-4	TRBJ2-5	CASSLGLAGVVETQYF
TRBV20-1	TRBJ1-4	CSALSGVNEKLFF
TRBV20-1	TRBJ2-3	CSAQGILEGTQYF
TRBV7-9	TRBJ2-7	CASSSQDREKYEQYF
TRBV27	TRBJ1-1	CASRSTGFFNLVTEAFF
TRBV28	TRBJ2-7	CASSSSRFEQYF